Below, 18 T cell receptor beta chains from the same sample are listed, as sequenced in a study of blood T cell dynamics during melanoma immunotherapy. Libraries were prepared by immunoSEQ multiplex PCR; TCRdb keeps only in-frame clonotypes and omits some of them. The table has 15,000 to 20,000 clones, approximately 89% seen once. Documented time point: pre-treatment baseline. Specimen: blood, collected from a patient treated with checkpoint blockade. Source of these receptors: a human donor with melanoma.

CDR3: CASSPTNYEQYF. The CDR3 DNA is TGTGCCAGCTCACCGACGAACTACGAGCAGTACTTC. The J gene is TRBJ2-7, the V gene TRBV18; D uncertain. The germline V and J ends were trimmed by 3 bases and 3 bases, with 6 bases remaining between them. Germline CDR1 and CDR2: KGHSH and LQKENI. The CDR3 loop spans 12 amino acids.

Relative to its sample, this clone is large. Here the CDR3 DNA reads TGCGCCAGCAGCCAAGACCGGGCCCCGAGTGAAAAACTGTTTTTT. This codes for CASSQDRAPSEKLFF. V gene TRBV4-3 combines with J gene TRBJ1-4; no reliable D call. The CDR3 is 15 amino acids. Trimming pared 0 bases from V and 7 bases from J, leaving 12 bases between. The germline gives CDR1 LGHNA, CDR2 YSLEER.

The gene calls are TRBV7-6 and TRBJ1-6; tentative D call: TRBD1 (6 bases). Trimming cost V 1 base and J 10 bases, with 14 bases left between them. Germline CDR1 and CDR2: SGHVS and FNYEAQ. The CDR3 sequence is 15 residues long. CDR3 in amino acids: CASSLEVQGRSPLHF. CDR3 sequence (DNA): TGTGCCAGCAGCTTAGAAGTCCAGGGGAGGTCACCCCTCCACTTT.

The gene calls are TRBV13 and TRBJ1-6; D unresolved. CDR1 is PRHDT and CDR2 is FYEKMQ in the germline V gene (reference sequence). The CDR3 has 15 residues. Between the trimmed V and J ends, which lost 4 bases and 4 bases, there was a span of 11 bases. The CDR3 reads CASSWGPLYNSPLHF. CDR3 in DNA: TGTGCCAGCAGCTGGGGTCCCTTATATAATTCACCCCTCCACTTT.

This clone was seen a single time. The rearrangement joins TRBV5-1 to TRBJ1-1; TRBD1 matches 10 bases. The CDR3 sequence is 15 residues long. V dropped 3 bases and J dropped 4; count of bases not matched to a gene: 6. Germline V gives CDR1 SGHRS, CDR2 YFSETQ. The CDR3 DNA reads TGCGCCAGCAGCTCGGCGACAGGGGGCGGCACTGAAGCTTTCTTT. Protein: CASSSATGGGTEAFF.

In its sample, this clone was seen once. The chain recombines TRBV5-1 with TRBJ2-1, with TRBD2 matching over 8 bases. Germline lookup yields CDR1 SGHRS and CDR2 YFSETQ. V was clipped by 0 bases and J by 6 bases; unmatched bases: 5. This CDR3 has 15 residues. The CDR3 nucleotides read TGCGCCAGCAGCTTGGGCTGGACTAGCTCCAATGAGCAGTTCTTC. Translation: CASSLGWTSSNEQFF.

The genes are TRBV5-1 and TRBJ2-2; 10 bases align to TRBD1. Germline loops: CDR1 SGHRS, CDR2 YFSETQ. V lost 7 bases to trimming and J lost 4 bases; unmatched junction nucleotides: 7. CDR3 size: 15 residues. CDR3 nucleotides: TGCGCCAGCTCGACCGGGACAGGGGTCACCGGGGAGCTGTTTTTT. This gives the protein CASSTGTGVTGELFF.

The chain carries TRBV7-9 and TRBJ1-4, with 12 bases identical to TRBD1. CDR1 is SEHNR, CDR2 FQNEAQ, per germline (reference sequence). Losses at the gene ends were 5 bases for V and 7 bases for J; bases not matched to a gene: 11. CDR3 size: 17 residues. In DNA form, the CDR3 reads TGTGCCAGCAGCGTATCGGGACAGGGGGCTCCGAGTGAAAAACTGTTTTTT. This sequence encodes CASSVSGQGAPSEKLFF.

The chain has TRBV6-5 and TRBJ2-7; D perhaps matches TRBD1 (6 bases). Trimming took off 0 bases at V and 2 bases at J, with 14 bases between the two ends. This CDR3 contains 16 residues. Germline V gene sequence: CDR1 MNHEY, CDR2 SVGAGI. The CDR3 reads CASSYSFGQMPYEQYF. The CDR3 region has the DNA TGTGCCAGCAGTTACTCCTTCGGACAGATGCCCTACGAGCAGTACTTC.

The CDR3 DNA reads TGTGCCACCAGCGACCCAGTGGCGGGATCCGCCTACGAGCAGTACTTC. As protein: CATSDPVAGSAYEQYF. The chain employs TRBV15 and TRBJ2-7, with TRBD2 as a possible D gene (6 bases). The germline CDR1 and CDR2 sequences are LNHNV and YYDKDF (reference sequence). The CDR3 is made up of 16 amino acids. V was cut by 5 bases and J by 2 bases, with 19 bases left in between.

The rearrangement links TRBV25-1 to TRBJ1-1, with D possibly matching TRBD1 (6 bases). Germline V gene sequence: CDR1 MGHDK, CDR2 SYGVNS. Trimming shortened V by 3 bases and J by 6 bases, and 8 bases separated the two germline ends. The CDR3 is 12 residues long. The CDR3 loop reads CASSDRGSEAFF. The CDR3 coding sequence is TGTGCCAGCAGTGACAGGGGCTCTGAAGCTTTCTTT.

DNA for the CDR3: TGTGCCAGCAGCCCCCGGGACAGGGGGCCCGCTGAAGCTTTCTTT. This translates into CASSPRDRGPAEAFF. The chain employs TRBV7-9 and TRBJ1-1, with 12 bases lining up with TRBD1. The CDR3 consists of 15 residues. The V gene's germline CDR1 is SEHNR and CDR2 FQNEAQ (reference sequence). With 5 bases clipped from V and 6 bases from J, the junction kept 7 bases outside the gene matches.

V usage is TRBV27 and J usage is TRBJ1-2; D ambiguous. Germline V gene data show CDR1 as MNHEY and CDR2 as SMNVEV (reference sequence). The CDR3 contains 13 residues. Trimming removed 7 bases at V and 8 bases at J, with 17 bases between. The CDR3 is CASTRDTRMGYTF. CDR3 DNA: TGTGCCAGCACTCGCGACACCAGAATGGGCTACACCTTC.

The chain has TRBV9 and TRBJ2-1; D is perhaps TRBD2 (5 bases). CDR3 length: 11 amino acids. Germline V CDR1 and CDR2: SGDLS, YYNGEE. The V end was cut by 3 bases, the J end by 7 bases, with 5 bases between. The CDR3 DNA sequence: TGTGCCAGCAGCGCGGGGAATGAGCAGTTCTTC. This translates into CASSAGNEQFF.

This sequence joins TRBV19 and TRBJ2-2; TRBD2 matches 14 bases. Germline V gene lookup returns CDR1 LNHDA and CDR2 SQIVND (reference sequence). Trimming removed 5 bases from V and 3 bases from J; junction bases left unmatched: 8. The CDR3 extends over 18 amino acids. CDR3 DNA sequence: TGTGCCAGTAGTTTCAGGACTAGCGGGAGGCGGTACACCGGGGAGCTGTTTTTT. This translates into CASSFRTSGRRYTGELFF.

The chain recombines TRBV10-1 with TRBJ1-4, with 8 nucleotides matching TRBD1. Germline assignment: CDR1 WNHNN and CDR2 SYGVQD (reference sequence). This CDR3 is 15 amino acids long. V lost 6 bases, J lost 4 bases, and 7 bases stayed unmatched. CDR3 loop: CASSPGQGVNEKLFF. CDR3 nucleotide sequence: TGCGCCAGCAGCCCCGGACAGGGAGTTAATGAAAAACTGTTTTTT.

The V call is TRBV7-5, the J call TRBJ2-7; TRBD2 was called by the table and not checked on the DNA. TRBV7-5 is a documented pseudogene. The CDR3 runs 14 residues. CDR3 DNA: TGTGTCAGAAGCTTTCGGAGCGGGAGCGGGGACCAGTACTTC. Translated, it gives CVRSFRSGSGDQYF.

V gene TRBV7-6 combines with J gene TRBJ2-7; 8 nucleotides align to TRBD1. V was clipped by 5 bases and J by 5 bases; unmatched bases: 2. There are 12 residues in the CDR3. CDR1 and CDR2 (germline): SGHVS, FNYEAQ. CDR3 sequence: CASSLDRDEQYF. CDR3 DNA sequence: TGTGCCAGCAGCCTGGACAGGGACGAGCAGTACTTC.